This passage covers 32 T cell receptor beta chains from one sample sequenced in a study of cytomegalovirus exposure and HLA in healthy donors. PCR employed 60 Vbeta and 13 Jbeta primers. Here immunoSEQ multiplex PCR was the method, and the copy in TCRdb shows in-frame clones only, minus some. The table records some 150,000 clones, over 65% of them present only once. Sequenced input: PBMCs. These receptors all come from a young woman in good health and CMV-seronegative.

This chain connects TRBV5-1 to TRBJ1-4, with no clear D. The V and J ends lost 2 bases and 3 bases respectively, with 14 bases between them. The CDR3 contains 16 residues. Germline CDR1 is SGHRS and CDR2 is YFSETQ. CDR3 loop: CASSFLGPGANEKLFF. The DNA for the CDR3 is TGCGCCAGCAGCTTTCTAGGGCCCGGGGCTAATGAAAAACTGTTTTTT.

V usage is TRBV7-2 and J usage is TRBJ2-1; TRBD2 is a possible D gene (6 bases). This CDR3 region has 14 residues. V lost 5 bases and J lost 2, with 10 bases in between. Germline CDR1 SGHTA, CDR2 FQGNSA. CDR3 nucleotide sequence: TGTGCCAGCAGCATCAGCGGGCCCTACAATGAGCAGTTCTTC. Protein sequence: CASSISGPYNEQFF.

The CDR3 nucleotides are TGTGCCAGCTCACCACCAGCTATGAACACTGAAGCTTTCTTT. Its translation is CASSPPAMNTEAFF. V usage is TRBV18 and J usage is TRBJ1-1; D ambiguous. Deletions cut 0 bases from V and 0 bases from J, with 5 bases between. Per the germline V gene, CDR1 is KGHSH and CDR2 is LQKENI. The CDR3 runs to 14 residues.

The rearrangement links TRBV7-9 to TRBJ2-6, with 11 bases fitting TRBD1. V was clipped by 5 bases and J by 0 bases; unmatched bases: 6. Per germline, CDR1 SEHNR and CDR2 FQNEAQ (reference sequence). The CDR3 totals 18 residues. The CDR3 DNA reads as TGTGCCAGCAGCCTACGGACAGGGGGCCACTCTGGGGCCAACGTCCTGACTTTC. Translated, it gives CASSLRTGGHSGANVLTF.

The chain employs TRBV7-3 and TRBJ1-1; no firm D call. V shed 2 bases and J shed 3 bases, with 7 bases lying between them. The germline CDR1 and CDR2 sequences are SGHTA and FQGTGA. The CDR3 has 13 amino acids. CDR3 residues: CASSLARYTEAFF. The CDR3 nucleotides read TGTGCCAGCAGCTTAGCACGGTACACTGAAGCTTTCTTT.

This chain's CDR3 is CASSSRDRATGELFF. The CDR3, as DNA: TGTGCCAGCAGCTCCCGGGACAGGGCCACCGGGGAGCTGTTTTTT. J is TRBJ2-2 and V is TRBV7-9, with TRBD1 identical over 9 bases. With 4 bases clipped from V and 4 bases from J, the junction kept 4 bases outside the gene matches. Looked up from germline, CDR1 is SEHNR and CDR2 is FQNEAQ (reference sequence). The CDR3 length is 15 residues.

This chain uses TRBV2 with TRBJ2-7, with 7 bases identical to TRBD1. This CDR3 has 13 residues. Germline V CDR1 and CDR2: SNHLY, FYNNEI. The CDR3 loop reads CASSGQLKTGSIV. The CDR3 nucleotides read TGTGCCAGCAGTGGACAACTTAAGACAGGGAGTATCGTC.

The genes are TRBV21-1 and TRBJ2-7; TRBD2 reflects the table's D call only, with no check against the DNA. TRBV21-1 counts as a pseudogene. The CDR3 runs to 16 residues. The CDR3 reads CASRQIRLAGGREQYV. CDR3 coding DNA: TGTGCCAGCAGGCAAATACGACTAGCGGGGGGGCGCGAGCAGTACGTC.

CDR3 region: CAISERDRNTGELFF. The DNA for the CDR3 is TGTGCCATCAGTGAAAGGGACAGGAACACCGGGGAGCTGTTTTTT. The V call is TRBV10-3, the J call TRBJ2-2; 7 bases are a match to TRBD1. The junction had 2 bases not matched to a gene; V was cut back by 3 bases and J by 1 base. CDR1 is ENHRY, CDR2 SYGVKD, per germline. The CDR3 runs 15 residues.

The chain's CDR3 is CASSQQGSNQPQHF. The CDR3, as DNA: TGTGCCAGCAGTCAACAGGGAAGCAATCAGCCCCAGCATTTT. The chain has TRBV2 and TRBJ1-5, with a tentative D call TRBD1 (6 bases). The germline V gene has CDR1 SNHLY and CDR2 FYNNEI. Trimming pared 5 bases from V and 1 base from J, leaving 9 bases between. The CDR3 loop spans 14 amino acids.

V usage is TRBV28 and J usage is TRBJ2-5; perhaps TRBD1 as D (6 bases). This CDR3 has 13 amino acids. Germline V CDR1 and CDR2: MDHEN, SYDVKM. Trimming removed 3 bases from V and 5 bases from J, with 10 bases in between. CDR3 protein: CASSFTGSETQYF. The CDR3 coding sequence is TGTGCCAGCAGTTTCACAGGGTCCGAGACCCAGTACTTC.

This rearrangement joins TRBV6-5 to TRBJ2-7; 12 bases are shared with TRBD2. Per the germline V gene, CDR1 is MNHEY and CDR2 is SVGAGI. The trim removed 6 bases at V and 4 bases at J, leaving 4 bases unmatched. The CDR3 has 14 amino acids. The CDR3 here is CASRRTSGNYEQYF. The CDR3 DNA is TGTGCCAGCAGGCGGACTAGCGGGAATTACGAGCAGTACTTC.

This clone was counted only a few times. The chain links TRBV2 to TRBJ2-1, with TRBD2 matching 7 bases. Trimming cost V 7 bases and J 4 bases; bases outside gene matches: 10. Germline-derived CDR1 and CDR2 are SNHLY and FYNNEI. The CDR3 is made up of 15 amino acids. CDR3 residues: CASTRWGGEYNEQFF. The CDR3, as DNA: TGTGCCAGCACTCGGTGGGGGGGAGAGTACAATGAGCAGTTCTTC.

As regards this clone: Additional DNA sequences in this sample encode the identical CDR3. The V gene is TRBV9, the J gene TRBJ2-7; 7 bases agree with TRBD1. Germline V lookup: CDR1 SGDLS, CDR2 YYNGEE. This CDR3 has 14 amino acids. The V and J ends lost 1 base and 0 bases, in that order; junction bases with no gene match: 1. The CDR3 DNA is TGTGCCAGCAGCGTAACAGGGGACTCCTACGAGCAGTACTTC. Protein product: CASSVTGDSYEQYF.

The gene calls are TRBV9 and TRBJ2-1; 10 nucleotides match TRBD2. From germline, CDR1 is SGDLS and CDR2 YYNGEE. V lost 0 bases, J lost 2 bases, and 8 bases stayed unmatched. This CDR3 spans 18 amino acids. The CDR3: CASSVGAPTSGTYNEQFF. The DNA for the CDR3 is TGTGCCAGCAGCGTAGGCGCACCAACTAGCGGGACCTACAATGAGCAGTTCTTC.

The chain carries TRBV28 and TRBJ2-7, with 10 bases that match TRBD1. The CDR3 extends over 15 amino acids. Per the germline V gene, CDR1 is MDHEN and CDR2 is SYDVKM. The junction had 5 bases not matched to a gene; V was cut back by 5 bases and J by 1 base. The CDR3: CASSIPGQGSYEQYF. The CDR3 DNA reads TGTGCCAGCAGTATACCGGGACAGGGGTCCTACGAGCAGTACTTC.

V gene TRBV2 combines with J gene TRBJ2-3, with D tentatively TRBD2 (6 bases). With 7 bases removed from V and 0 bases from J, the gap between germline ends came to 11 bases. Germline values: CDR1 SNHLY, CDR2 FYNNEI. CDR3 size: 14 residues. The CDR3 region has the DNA TGTGCCAGCAACCGGGAGATTAGCACAGATACGCAGTATTTT. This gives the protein CASNREISTDTQYF.

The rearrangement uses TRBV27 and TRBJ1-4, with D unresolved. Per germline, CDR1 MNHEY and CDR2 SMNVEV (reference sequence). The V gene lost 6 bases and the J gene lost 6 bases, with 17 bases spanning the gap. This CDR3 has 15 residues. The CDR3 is CASSPTPGGDEKLFF. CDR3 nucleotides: TGTGCCAGCAGCCCTACTCCTGGCGGGGATGAAAAACTGTTTTTT.

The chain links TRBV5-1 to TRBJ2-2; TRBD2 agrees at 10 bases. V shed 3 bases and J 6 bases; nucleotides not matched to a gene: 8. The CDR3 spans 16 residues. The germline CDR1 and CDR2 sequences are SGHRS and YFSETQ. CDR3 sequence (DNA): TGCGCCAGCAGCTCCTCGGGGACTAGCGCTCCCGGGGAGCTGTTTTTT. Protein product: CASSSSGTSAPGELFF.

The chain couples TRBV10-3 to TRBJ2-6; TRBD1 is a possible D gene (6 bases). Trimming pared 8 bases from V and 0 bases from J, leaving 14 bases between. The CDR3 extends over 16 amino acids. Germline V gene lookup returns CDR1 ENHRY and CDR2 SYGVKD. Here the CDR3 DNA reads TGTGCCATCGAGGCAGGGGCAGACTCTGGGGCCAACGTCCTGACTTTC. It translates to CAIEAGADSGANVLTF.

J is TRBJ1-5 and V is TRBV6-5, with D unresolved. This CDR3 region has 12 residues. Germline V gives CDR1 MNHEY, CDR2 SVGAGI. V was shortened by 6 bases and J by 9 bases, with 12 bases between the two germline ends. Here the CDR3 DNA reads TGTGCCAGCAGCCCAGTCCCACCGCCCCAGCATTTT. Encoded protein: CASSPVPPPQHF.

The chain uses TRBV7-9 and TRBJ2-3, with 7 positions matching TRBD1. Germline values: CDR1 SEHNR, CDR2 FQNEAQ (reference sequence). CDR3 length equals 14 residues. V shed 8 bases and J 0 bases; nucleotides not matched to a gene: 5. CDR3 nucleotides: TGTGCCAGCGCCGACAGGGTTAGCACAGATACGCAGTATTTT. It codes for CASADRVSTDTQYF.

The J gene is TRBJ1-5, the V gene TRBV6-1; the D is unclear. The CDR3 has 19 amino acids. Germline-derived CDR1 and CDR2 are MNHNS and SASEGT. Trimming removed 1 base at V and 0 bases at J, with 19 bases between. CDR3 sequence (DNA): TGTGCCAGCAGTGAAGTCGTGGAATTACCCACTATTAGCAATCAGCCCCAGCATTTT. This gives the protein CASSEVVELPTISNQPQHF.

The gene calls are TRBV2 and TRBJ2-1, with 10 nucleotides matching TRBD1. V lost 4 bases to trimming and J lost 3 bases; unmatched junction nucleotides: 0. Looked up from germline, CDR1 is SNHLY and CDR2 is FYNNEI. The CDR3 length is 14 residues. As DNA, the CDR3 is TGTGCCAGCAGTGGGGACAGGGGCTACAATGAGCAGTTCTTC. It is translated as CASSGDRGYNEQFF.

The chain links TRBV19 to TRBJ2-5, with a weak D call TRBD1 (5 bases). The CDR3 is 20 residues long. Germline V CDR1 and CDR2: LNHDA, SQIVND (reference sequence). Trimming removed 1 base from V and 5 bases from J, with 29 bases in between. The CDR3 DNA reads TGTGCCAGTAGTATAGTCCCACCCCCGCACAGGAACCGACCCCAGGAGACCCAGTACTTC. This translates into CASSIVPPPHRNRPQETQYF.

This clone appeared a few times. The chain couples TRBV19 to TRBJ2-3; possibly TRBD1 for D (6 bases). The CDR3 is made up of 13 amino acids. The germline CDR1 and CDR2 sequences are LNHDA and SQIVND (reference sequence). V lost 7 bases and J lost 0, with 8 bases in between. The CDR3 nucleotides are TGTGCCAGTAACAGGGCTAGCACAGATACGCAGTATTTT. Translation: CASNRASTDTQYF.

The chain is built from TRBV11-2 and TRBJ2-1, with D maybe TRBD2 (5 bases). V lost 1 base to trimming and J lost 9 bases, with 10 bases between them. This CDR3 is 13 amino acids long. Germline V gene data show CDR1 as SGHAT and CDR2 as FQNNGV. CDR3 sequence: CASSLGGRGEQFF. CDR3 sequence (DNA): TGTGCCAGCAGCTTAGGAGGGCGCGGTGAGCAGTTCTTC.

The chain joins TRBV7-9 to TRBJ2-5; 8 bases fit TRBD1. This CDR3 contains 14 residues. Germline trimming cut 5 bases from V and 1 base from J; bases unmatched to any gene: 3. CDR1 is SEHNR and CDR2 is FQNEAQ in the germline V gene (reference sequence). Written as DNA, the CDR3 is TGTGCCAGCAGCCAGGGGGCGGTCCAAGAGACCCAGTACTTC. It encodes CASSQGAVQETQYF.

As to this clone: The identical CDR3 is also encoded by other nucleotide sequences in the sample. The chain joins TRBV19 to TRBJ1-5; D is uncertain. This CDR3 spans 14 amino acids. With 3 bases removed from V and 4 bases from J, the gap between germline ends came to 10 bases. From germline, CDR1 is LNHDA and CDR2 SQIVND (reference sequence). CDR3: CASSIEAGNQPQHF. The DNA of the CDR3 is TGTGCCAGTAGTATTGAGGCGGGGAATCAGCCCCAGCATTTT. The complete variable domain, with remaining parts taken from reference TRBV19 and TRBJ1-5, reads DGGITQSPKYLFRKEGQNVTLSCEQNLNHDAMYWYRQDPGQGLRLIYYSQIVNDFQKGDIAEGYSVSREKKESFPLTVTSAQKNPTAFYLCASSIEAGNQPQHFGDGTRLSIL.

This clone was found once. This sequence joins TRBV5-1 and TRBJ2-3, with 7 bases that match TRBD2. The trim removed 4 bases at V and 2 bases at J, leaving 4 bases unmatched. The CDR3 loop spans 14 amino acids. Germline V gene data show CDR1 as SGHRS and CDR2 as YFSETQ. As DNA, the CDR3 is TGCGCCAGCAGCCCCGGGACTATCACAGATACGCAGTATTTT. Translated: CASSPGTITDTQYF.

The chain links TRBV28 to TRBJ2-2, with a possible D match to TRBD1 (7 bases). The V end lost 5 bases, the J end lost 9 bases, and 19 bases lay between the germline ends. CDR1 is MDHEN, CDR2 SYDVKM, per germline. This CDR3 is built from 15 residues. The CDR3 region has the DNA TGTGCCAGCAGTCTAGCAGGGGGGTCATTGTGGGAGCTGTTTTTT. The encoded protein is CASSLAGGSLWELFF.

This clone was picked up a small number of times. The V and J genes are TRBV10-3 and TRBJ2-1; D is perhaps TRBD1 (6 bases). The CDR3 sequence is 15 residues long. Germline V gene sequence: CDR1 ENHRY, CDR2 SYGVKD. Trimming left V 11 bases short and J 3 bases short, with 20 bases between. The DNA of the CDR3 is TGTGCCTCAAAGGGCTCCGGACAGAACTACAATGAGCAGTTCTTC. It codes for CASKGSGQNYNEQFF.